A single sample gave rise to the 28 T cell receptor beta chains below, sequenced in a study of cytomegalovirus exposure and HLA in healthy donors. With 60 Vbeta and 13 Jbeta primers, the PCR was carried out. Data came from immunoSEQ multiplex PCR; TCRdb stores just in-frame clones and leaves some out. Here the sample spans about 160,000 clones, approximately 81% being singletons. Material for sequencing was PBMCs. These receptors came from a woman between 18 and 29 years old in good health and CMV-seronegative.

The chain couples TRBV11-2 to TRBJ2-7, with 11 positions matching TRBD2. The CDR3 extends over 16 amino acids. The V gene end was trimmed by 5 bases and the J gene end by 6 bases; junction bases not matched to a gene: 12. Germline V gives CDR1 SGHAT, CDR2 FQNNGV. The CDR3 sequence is CASSRLLAGGRFEQYF. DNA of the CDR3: TGTGCCAGCAGCCGTCTTCTAGCGGGAGGACGTTTCGAGCAGTACTTC.

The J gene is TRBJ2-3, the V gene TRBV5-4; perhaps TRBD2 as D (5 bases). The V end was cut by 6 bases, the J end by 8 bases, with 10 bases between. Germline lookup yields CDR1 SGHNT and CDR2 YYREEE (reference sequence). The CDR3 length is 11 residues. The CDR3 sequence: CASNSGGTQYF. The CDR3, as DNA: TGTGCCAGCAACTCCGGAGGTACGCAGTATTTT.

The CDR3 loop reads CASSLVVSETQYF. CDR3 sequence (DNA): TGTGCCAGCAGCTTAGTAGTTTCAGAGACCCAGTACTTC. V gene TRBV5-4 combines with J gene TRBJ2-5; D gene uncertain. The CDR3 is 13 amino acids. V was cut by 2 bases and J by 4 bases, with 9 bases left in between. CDR1 and CDR2 (germline): SGHNT, YYREEE (reference sequence).

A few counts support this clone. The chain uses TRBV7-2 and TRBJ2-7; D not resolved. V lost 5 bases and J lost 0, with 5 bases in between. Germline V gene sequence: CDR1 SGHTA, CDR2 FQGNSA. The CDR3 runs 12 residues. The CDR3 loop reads CASSASSYEQYF. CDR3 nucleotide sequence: TGTGCCAGCAGCGCCAGCTCCTACGAGCAGTACTTC.

Written as DNA, the CDR3 is TGTGCCAGCAGTGTCGAGACAGGGTTGTATGAGCAGTTCTTC. This codes for CASSVETGLYEQFF. The V and J genes are TRBV2 and TRBJ2-1; TRBD1 matches 7 bases. V lost 4 bases, J lost 8 bases, and 8 bases stayed unmatched. CDR1 is SNHLY, CDR2 FYNNEI, per germline. The CDR3 runs 14 residues.

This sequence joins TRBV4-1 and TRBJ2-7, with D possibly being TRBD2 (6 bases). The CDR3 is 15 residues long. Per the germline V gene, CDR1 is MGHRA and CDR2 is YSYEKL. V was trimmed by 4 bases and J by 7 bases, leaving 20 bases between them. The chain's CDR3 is CASSRLTGLAREQYF. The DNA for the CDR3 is TGCGCCAGCAGCCGCCTGACGGGACTGGCGAGGGAGCAGTACTTC.

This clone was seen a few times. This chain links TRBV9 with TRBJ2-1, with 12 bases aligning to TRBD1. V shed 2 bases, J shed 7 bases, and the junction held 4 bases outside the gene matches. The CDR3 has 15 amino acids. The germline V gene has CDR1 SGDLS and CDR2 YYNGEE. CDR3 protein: CASSVTGQGANEQFF. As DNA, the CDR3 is TGTGCCAGCAGCGTTACGGGACAGGGGGCGAATGAGCAGTTCTTC.

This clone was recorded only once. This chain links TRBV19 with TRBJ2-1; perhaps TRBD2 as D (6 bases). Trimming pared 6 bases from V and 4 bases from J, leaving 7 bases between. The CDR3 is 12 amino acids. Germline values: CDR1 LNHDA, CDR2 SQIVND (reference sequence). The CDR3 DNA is TGTGCCAGTAGCGGGACTTACAATGAGCAGTTCTTC. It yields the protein CASSGTYNEQFF. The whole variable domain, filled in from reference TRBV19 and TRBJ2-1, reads DGGITQSPKYLFRKEGQNVTLSCEQNLNHDAMYWYRQDPGQGLRLIYYSQIVNDFQKGDIAEGYSVSREKKESFPLTVTSAQKNPTAFYLCASSGTYNEQFFGPGTRLTVL.

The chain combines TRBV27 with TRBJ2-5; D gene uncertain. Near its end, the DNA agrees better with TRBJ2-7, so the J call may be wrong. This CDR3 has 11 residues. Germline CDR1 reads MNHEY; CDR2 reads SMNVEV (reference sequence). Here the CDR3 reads CASSDYREQYF. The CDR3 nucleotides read TGTGCCAGCAGTGATTATCGCGAGCAGTACTTC.

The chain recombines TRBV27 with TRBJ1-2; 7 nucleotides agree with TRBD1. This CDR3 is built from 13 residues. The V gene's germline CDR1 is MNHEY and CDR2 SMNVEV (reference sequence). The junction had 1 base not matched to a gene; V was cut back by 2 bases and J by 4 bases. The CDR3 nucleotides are TGTGCCAGCAGTTTAGGGGACAGCTATGGCTACACCTTC. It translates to CASSLGDSYGYTF.

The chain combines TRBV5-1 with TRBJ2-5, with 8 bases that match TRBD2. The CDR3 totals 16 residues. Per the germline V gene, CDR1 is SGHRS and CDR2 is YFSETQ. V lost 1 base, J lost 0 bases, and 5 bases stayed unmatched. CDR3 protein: CASSLRLAGNQETQYF. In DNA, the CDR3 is TGCGCCAGCAGCTTGCGGTTAGCGGGGAACCAAGAGACCCAGTACTTC.

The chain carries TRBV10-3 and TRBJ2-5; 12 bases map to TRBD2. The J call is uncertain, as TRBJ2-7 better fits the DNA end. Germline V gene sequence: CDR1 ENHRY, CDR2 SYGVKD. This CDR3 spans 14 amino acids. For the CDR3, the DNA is TGTGCCATCAGCGCTAGCGGGAGGGCCTACGAGCAGTACTTC. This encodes CAISASGRAYEQYF.

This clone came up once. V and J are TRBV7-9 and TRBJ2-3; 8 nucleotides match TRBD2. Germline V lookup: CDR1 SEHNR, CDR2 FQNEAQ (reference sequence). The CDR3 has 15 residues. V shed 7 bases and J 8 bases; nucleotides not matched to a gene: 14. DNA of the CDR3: TGTGCCAGCATCAACGGGAGGGCCGGGGGTGCTACGCAGTATTTT. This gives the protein CASINGRAGGATQYF.

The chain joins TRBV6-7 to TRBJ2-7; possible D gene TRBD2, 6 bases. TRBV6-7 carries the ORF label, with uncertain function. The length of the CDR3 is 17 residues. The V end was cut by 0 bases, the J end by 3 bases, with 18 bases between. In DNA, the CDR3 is TGTGCCAGCAGTTACTCGAAGGAGGGCACATCCTACTACGAGCAGTACTTC. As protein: CASSYSKEGTSYYEQYF.

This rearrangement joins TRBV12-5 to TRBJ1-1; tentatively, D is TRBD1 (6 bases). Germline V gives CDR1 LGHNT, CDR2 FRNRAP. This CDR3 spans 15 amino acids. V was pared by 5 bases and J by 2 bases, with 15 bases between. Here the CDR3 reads CASGEYRVFNTEAFF. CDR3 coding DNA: TGTGCTAGTGGTGAATACAGGGTATTTAACACTGAAGCTTTCTTT. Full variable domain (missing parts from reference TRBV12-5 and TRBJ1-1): DARVTQTPRHKVTEMGQEVTMRCQPILGHNTVFWYRQTMMQGLELLAYFRNRAPLDDSGMPKDRFSAEMPDATLATLKIQPSEPRDSAVYFCASGEYRVFNTEAFFGQGTRLTVV.

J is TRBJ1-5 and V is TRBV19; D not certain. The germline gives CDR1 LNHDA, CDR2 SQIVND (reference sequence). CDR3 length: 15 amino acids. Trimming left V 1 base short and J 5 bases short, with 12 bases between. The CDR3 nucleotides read TGTGCCAGTAGTATAGGTAGGGCGGGCGATCAGCCCCAGCATTTT. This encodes CASSIGRAGDQPQHF.

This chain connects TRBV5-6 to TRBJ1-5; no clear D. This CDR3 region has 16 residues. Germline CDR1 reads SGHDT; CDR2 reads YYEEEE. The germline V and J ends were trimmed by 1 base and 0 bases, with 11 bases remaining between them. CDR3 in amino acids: CASSLNRPYSNQPQHF. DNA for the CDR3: TGTGCCAGCAGCTTGAACAGACCTTATAGCAATCAGCCCCAGCATTTT. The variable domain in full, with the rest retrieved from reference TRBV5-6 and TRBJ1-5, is DAGVTQSPTHLIKTRGQQVTLRCSPKSGHDTVSWYQQALGQGPQFIFQYYEEEERQRGNFPDRFSGHQFPNYSSELNVNALLLGDSALYLCASSLNRPYSNQPQHFGDGTRLSIL.

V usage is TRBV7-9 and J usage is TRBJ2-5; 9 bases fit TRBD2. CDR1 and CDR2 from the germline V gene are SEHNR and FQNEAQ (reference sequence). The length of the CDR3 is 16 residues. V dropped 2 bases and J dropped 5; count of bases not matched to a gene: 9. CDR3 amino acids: CASSLHGSGSFETQYF. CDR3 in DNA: TGTGCCAGCAGCTTACATGGTAGCGGGAGTTTTGAGACCCAGTACTTC. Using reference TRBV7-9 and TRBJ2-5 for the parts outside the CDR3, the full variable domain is DTGVSQNPRHKITKRGQNVTFRCDPISEHNRLYWYRQTLGQGPEFLTYFQNEAQLEKSRLLSDRFSAERPKGSFSTLEIQRTEQGDSAMYLCASSLHGSGSFETQYFGPGTRLLVL.

The DNA of the CDR3 is TGTGCCAGCAGTTTACTAGCGGGAGGGAGCGAGCAGTACTTC. This codes for CASSLLAGGSEQYF. The chain uses TRBV27 and TRBJ2-7; 12 bases fit TRBD2. This CDR3 has 14 residues. J was trimmed by 6 bases and V by 2 bases; bases with no gene match: 2. CDR1 is MNHEY, CDR2 SMNVEV, per germline (reference sequence).

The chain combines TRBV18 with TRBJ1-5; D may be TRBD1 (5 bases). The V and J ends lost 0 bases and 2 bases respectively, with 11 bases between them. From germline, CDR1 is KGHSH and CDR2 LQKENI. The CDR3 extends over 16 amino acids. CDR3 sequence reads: CASSPPGGGGNQPQHF. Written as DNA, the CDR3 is TGTGCCAGCTCACCACCGGGGGGAGGGGGCAATCAGCCCCAGCATTTT.

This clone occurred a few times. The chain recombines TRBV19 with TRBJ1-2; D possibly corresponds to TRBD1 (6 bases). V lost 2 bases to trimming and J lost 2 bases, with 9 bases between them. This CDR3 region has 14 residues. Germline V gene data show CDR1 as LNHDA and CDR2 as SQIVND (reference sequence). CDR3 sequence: CASSIQGNNYGYTF. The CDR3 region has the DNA TGTGCCAGTAGTATACAGGGGAACAACTATGGCTACACCTTC. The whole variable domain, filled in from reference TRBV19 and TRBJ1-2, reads DGGITQSPKYLFRKEGQNVTLSCEQNLNHDAMYWYRQDPGQGLRLIYYSQIVNDFQKGDIAEGYSVSREKKESFPLTVTSAQKNPTAFYLCASSIQGNNYGYTFGSGTRLTVV.

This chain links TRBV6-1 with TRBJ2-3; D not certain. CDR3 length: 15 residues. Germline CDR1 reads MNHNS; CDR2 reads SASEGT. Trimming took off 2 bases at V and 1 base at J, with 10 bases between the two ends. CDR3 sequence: CASSEPRLGTDTQYF. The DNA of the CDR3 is TGTGCCAGCAGTGAACCGCGATTGGGCACAGATACGCAGTATTTT.

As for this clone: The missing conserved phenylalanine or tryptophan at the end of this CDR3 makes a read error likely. Here the CDR3 reads CASSRSQTGGDAYEQYL. The CDR3 nucleotides read TGCGCCAGCAGCCGAAGTCAAACAGGGGGTGACGCCTACGAGCAGTACCTC. The chain recombines TRBV4-1 with TRBJ2-7; 8 bases map to TRBD1. V lost 4 bases and J lost 2; bases outside the gene matches: 13. This CDR3 contains 17 residues. The germline gives CDR1 MGHRA, CDR2 YSYEKL.

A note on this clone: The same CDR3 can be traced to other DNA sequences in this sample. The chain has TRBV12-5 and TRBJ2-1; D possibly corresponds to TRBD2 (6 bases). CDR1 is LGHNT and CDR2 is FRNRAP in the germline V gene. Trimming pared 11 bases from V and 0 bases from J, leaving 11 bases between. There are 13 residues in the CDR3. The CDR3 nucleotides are TGTGCTTCCGGGAGAAACTCCTACAATGAGCAGTTCTTC. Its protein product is CASGRNSYNEQFF.

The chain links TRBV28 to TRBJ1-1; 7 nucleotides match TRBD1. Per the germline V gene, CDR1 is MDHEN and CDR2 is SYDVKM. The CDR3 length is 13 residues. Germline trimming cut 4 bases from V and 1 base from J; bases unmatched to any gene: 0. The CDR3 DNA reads TGTGCCAGCAGTTGGACAGGGAACACTGAAGCTTTCTTT. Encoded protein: CASSWTGNTEAFF.

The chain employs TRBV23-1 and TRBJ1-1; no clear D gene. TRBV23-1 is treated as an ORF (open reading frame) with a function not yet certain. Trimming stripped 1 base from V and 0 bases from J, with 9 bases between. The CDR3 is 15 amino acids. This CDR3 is CASSQWQNMNTEAFF. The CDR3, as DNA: TGCGCCAGCAGTCAATGGCAGAACATGAACACTGAAGCTTTCTTT.

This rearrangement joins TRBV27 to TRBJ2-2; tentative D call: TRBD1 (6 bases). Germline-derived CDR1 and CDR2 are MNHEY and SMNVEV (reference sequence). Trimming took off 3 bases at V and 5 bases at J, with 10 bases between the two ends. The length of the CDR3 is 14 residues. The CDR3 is CASSLGQRTGELFF. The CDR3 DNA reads TGTGCCAGCAGTTTGGGACAACGTACCGGGGAGCTGTTTTTT.

For the CDR3, the DNA is TGTGCCAGCGGGACCGAAAGCGGGAGCGGACCGGTAGGAGACGGGCAGTACTTC. Residues: CASGTESGSGPVGDGQYF. This rearrangement joins TRBV27 to TRBJ2-7; 8 bases match TRBD2. The trim removed 8 bases at V and 9 bases at J, leaving 27 bases unmatched. CDR1 and CDR2 from the germline V gene are MNHEY and SMNVEV (reference sequence). CDR3 length: 18 residues.